These T cell receptor beta chains were read from a single sample in a study of T-cell memory formation after mild COVID-19. TCRdb analysed the 5' RACE reads with MiXCR anew, one entry per CDR3 protein. The data hold fewer than 550,000 distinct CDR3 sequences, with around 20% observed a single time. Sequencing input: PBMCs or a T cell subset sorted from them (not recorded which). These receptors were obtained from an adult woman who had mild COVID-19 (a few samples of this study predate the infection). Cell type and time point are not known. CDR3s include the opening cysteine and the closing phenylalanine or tryptophan. The D gene is left open where the match is weak. Where a row states a size, it is once, few, many or the class of an expanded clone; other rows omit it.

D	size	V	J	CDR3	DNA
NA	NA	TRBV5-1	TRBJ1-1	CASSLVGGRLTEAFF	TGCGCCAGCAGCTTGGTCGGGGGGCGCCTCACTGAAGCTTTCTTT
TRBD2	few	TRBV12-3/TRBV12-4	TRBJ2-5	CASSLTSGVAETQYF	TGTGCCAGCAGTTTGACTAGCGGGGTGGCAGAGACCCAGTACTTC
NA	NA	TRBV5-1	TRBJ2-3	CASSFNPGGRGDTQYF	TGCGCCAGCAGCTTCAATCCGGGGGGCCGTGGAGATACGCAGTATTTT
NA	NA	TRBV12-3/TRBV12-4	TRBJ1-6	CASSTGINSPLHF	TGTGCCAGCAGCACAGGGATTAATTCACCCCTCCACTTT
TRBD2	NA	TRBV7-6	TRBJ2-1	CASSLASGGALRNEQFF	TGTGCCAGCAGCTTAGCTAGCGGGGGGGCCTTGAGGAATGAGCAGTTCTTC
NA	NA	TRBV21-1	TRBJ1-5	CASSPRGELYSNQPQHF	TGTGCCAGCAGCCCTCGGGGAGAACTTTATAGCAATCAGCCCCAGCATTTT
TRBD1	NA	TRBV18	TRBJ1-6	CASSSGQGGNNSPLHF	TGTGCCAGCTCGTCGGGACAGGGGGGAAATAATTCACCCCTCCACTTT
TRBD2	few	TRBV7-2	TRBJ2-5	CASSRRLAGGQETQYF	TGTGCCAGCAGCCGGAGACTAGCGGGGGGCCAAGAGACCCAGTACTTC
NA	NA	TRBV7-9	TRBJ1-1	CASSYGPRSTEAFF	TGTGCCAGCAGTTACGGGCCCAGGAGCACTGAAGCTTTCTTT
NA	NA	TRBV12-3/TRBV12-4	TRBJ1-2	CASTQSGAPFYGYTF	TGTGCCAGCACCCAAAGCGGGGCTCCTTTCTATGGCTACACCTTC
NA	NA	TRBV4-1	TRBJ1-1	CASTSHGPNTEAFF	TGCGCCAGCACCTCGCACGGACCGAACACTGAAGCTTTCTTT
TRBD2	NA	TRBV10-3	TRBJ2-3	CAISDLGTSSADTQYF	TGTGCCATCAGTGATCTCGGGACTAGTAGTGCAGATACGCAGTATTTT
NA	many	TRBV12-3/TRBV12-4	TRBJ2-3	CASSFWGQSDTQYF	TGTGCCAGCAGTTTCTGGGGGCAGTCAGATACGCAGTATTTT
NA	few	TRBV7-9	TRBJ2-1	CASSPPREPRRTGGSTYNEQFF	TGTGCCAGCAGCCCCCCGCGGGAGCCGAGGAGAACGGGGGGCTCTACCTACAATGAGCAGTTCTTC
NA	NA	TRBV4-1	TRBJ2-5	CASSPRAGTQETQYF	TGCGCCAGCAGCCCAAGGGCCGGGACGCAAGAGACCCAGTACTTC
TRBD2	NA	TRBV7-8	TRBJ2-1	CASRGTTYNEQFF	TGTGCCAGCCGTGGGACTACTTACAATGAGCAGTTCTTC
NA	NA	TRBV12-3/TRBV12-4	TRBJ2-4	CASSFLGLAKNIQYF	TGTGCCAGCAGTTTCTTAGGACTAGCCAAAAACATTCAGTACTTC
NA	few	TRBV7-9	TRBJ1-4	CASTLRGGGQEKLFF	TGTGCCAGCACCCTGAGAGGCGGGGGCCAGGAAAAACTGTTTTTT
TRBD1	NA	TRBV7-9	TRBJ1-6	CASSLGGVNSPLHF	TGTGCCAGCAGCCTAGGGGGCGTAAATTCACCCCTCCACTTT
NA	NA	TRBV11-2	TRBJ2-5	CASSLGTAPWEETQYF	TGTGCCAGCAGCCTCGGGACCGCGCCTTGGGAAGAGACCCAGTACTTC